This T cell receptor (beta chain) was found in a study of T cells in localized non-small cell lung cancer. Study outcomes and limitations: Exceeding tumor, uninvolved adjacent lung had the highest T cell clonality. With higher T cell density in blood came longer overall survival.

Trimming removed 0 bases from V and 7 bases from J, with 5 bases in between. CDR1 and CDR2 from the germline V gene are SGHNT and YYREEE (reference sequence). The CDR3 consists of 13 residues. A remark on this clone: Its target is unknown.

Only in-frame clones appear in the TCRdb table, and some are missing; sequencing was by immunoSEQ multiplex PCR. The sample lists more than 9,000 clones, about 73% occurring once. The sample consisted of peripheral blood, taken before any cancer treatment. The receptor was derived from a male donor at least 60 years old with stage I lung adenocarcinoma. The rearrangement joins TRBV5-4 to TRBJ1-6; a weak D match, TRBD1 (5 bases). The CDR3 DNA follows: TGTGCCAGCAGCTTGGCAGGGAATTCACCCCTCCACTTT. Encoded protein: CASSLAGNSPLHF.